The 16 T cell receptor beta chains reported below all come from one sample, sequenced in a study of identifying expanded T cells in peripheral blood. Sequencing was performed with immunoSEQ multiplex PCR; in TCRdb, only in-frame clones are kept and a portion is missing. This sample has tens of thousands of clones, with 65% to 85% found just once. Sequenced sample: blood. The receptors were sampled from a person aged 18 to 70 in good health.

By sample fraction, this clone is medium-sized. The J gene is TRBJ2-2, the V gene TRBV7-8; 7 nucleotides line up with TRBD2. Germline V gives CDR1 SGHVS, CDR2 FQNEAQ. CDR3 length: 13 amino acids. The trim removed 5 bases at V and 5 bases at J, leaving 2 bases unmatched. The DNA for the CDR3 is TGTGCCAGCAGCGCGGGGGTAACCGGGGAGCTGTTTTTT. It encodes CASSAGVTGELFF. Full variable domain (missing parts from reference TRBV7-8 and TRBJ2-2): GAGVSQSPRYKVAKRGQDVALRCDPISGHVSLFWYQQALGQGPEFLTYFQNEAQLDKSGLPSDRFFAERPEGSVSTLKIQRTQQEDSAVYLCASSAGVTGELFFGEGSRLTVL.

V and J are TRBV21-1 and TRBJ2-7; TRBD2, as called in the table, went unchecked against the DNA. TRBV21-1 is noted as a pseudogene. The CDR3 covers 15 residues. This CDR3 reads CASSPAGSRYYEQYF. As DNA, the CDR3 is TGTGCCAGCAGCCCGGCCGGGAGTCGCTATTACGAGCAGTACTTC.

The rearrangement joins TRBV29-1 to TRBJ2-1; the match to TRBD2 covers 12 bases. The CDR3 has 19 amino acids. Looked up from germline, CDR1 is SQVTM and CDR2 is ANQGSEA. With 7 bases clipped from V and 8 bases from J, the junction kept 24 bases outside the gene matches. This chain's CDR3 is CSAPRGDGSSGRARDEQFF. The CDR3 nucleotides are TGCAGCGCCCCCCGGGGGGATGGCTCTAGCGGGAGGGCCCGCGATGAGCAGTTCTTC.

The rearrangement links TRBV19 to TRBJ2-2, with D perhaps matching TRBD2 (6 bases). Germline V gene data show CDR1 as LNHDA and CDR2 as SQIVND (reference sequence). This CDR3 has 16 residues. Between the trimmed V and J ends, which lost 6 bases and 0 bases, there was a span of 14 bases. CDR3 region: CASSIWGESNTGELFF. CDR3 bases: TGTGCCAGTAGCATCTGGGGGGAATCGAACACCGGGGAGCTGTTTTTT.

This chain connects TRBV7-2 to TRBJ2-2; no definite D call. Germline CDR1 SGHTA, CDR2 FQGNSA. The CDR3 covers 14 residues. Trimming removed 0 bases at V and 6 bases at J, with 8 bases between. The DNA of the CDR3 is TGTGCCAGCAGCTTAGCGTCCGGTCCCGGGGAGCTGTTTTTT. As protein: CASSLASGPGELFF.

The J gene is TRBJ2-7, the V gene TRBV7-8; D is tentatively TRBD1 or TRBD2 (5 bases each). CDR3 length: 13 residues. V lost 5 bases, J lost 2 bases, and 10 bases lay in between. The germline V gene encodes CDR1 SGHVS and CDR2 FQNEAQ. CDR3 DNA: TGTGCCAGCAGCGAATCGGGACCCTACGAGCAGTACTTC. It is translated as CASSESGPYEQYF. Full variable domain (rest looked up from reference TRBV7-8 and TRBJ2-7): GAGVSQSPRYKVAKRGQDVALRCDPISGHVSLFWYQQALGQGPEFLTYFQNEAQLDKSGLPSDRFFAERPEGSVSTLKIQRTQQEDSAVYLCASSESGPYEQYFGPGTRLTVT.

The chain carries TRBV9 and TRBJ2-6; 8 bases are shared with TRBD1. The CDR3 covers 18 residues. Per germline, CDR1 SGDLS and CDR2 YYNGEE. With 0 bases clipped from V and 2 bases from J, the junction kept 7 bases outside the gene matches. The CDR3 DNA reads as TGTGCCAGCAGCGTAGTCCCGGACAGGGCTACTGGGGCCAACGTCCTGACTTTC. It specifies CASSVVPDRATGANVLTF.

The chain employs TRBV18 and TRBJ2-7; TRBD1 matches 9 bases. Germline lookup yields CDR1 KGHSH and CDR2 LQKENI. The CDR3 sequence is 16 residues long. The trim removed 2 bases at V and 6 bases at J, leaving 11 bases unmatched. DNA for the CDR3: TGTGCCAGCTCACCAAAAAACCGGGACAGGGATAGCGAGCAGTACTTC. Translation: CASSPKNRDRDSEQYF.

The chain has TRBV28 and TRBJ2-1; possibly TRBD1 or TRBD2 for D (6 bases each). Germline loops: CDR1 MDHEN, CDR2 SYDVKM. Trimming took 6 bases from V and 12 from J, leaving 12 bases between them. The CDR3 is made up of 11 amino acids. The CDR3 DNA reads TGTGCCAGCAGGGAGGGGGACCTGCAGTTCTTC. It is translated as CASREGDLQFF.

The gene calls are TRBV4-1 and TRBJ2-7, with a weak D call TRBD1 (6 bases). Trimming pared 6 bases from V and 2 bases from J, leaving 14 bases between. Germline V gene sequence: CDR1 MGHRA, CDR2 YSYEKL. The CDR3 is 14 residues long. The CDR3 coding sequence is TGCGCCAGCAGACACCCGGGACAAGCCTACGAGCAGTACTTC. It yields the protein CASRHPGQAYEQYF.

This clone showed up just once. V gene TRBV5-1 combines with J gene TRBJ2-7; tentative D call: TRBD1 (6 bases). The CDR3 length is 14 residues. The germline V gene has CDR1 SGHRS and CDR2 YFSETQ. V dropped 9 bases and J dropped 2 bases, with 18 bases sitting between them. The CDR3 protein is CATRRTGQTYEQYF. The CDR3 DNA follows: TGCGCCACCAGGAGAACTGGACAGACCTACGAGCAGTACTTC.

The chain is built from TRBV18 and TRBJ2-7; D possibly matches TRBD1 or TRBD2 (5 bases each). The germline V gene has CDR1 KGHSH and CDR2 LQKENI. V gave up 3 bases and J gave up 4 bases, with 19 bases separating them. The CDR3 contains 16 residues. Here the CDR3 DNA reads TGTGCCAGCTCACCGGGGACGTTTTCCCCCGTGTACGAGCAGTACTTC. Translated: CASSPGTFSPVYEQYF.

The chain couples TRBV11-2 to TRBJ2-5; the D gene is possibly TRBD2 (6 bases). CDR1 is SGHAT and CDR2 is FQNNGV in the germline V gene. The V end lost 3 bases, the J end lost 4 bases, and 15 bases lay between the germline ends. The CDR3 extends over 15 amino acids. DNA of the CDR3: TGTGCCAGCAGCTTTTCCGACCTAGCGTCAGAGACCCAGTACTTC. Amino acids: CASSFSDLASETQYF.

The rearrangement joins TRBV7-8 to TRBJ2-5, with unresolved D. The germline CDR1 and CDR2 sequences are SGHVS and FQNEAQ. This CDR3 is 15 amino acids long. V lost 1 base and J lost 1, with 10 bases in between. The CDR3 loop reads CASSLEYAVQETQYF. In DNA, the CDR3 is TGTGCCAGCAGCTTAGAATATGCAGTCCAAGAGACCCAGTACTTC.

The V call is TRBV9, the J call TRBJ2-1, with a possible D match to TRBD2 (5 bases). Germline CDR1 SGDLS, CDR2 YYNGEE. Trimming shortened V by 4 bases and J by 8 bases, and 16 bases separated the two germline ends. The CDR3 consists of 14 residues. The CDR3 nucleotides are TGTGCCAGCAGCCCCATCTTAGCGTGGGATGAGCAGTTCTTC. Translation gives CASSPILAWDEQFF.

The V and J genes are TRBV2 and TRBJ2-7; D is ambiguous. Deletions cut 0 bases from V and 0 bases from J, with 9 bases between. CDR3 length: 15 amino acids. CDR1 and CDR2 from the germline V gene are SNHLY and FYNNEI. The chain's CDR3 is CASSEALGISYEQYF. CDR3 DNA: TGTGCCAGCAGTGAAGCGCTCGGCATCTCCTACGAGCAGTACTTC.